These 21 T cell receptor beta chains came from one sample sequenced in a study of kidney transplant recipient with SARS-CoV-2 infection. TCRdb called the reads again in MiXCR, with one record for every CDR3 protein. Of 200,000 to 250,000 distinct CDR3 sequences in the sample, more than 25% are singletons; the top ten hold around 7.8%. The sample here was a blood sample, taken at baseline and on roughly day 120 from a kidney transplant recipient. The source is a male patient aged 25-45 years who had COVID-19 and was a kidney transplant recipient. Some of the T cells might come from the graft donor.

Here the CDR3 reads CASRDIVTGELFF. CDR3 DNA: TGCGCCAGCAGGGACATAGTCACCGGGGAGCTGTTTTTT. J is TRBJ2-2 and V is TRBV10-1, with TRBD1 as a possible D gene (5 bases). Germline V gene lookup returns CDR1 WNHNN and CDR2 SYGVQD (reference sequence). This CDR3 contains 13 residues. The germline V and J ends were trimmed by 6 bases and 4 bases, with 9 bases remaining between them.

This clonotype was detected many times. This chain links TRBV6-6 with TRBJ1-2, with D unresolved. The CDR3 is 11 amino acids. Germline CDR1 reads MNHNY; CDR2 reads SVGAGI (reference sequence). The CDR3 DNA follows: TGTGCTACATTGAGGGCGGACCGGTACACCTTC. Translation gives CATLRADRYTF.

Turning to this clonotype: A much larger clone is a single base away; this may be a read error. The chain joins TRBV7-9 to TRBJ1-1; 8 nucleotides agree with TRBD1. Germline assignment: CDR1 SEHNR and CDR2 FQNEAQ (reference sequence). J gave up 0 bases and V 6 bases, and 9 bases lay outside the gene matches. The CDR3 is 16 residues long. The CDR3: CASRIRTGILNTEAFF. The CDR3 DNA is TGTGCCAGCAGGATAAGGACAGGGATACTGAACACTGAAGCTTTCTTT.

In its sample, this clonotype was seen many times. J is TRBJ1-2 and V is TRBV12-3 or TRBV12-4, with D possibly TRBD1 on 5 matching bases. Trimming stripped 5 bases from V and 4 bases from J, with 23 bases between. The CDR3 is 17 amino acids. The CDR3, as DNA: TGTGCCAGCAGTGGACACACCAGCTTCCGAAAGACCTATGGCTACACCTTC. Amino acids: CASSGHTSFRKTYGYTF.

This clonotype appeared a single time. A much larger clone differs by one base, so this may be a read error. Likely a read error: the CDR3 ends without its conserved phenylalanine or tryptophan. The chain uses TRBV6-8 and TRBJ2-7; 10 bases are a match to TRBD2. CDR3 size: 15 residues. The V and J ends lost 5 bases and 2 bases, in that order; junction bases with no gene match: 6. The germline CDR1 and CDR2 sequences are MNHGY and SAAAGT. This CDR3 is CASSPSGRATYEQYL. The CDR3 DNA reads as TGTGCCAGCAGTCCCAGCGGGAGGGCCACCTACGAGCAGTACCTC.

The table lists this clonotype with a count of one. This may be a read error: a much more frequent sequence differs by one nucleotide. The chain combines TRBV9 with TRBJ2-1; 9 bases fit TRBD2. CDR3 size: 15 residues. Germline CDR1 and CDR2: SGDLS and YYNGEE. The CDR3 is CASSVVTSGHNERFF. The CDR3 coding sequence is TGTGCCAGCAGCGTAGTGACTAGCGGCCACAATGAGCGGTTCTTC.

The sample holds many counts of this clonotype. The chain is built from TRBV6-2 or TRBV6-3 and TRBJ2-4, with a weak D call TRBD2 (6 bases). Germline loops: CDR1 MNHEY, CDR2 SVGEGT. With 7 bases removed from V and 1 base from J, the gap between germline ends came to 8 bases. The CDR3 has 13 residues. CDR3 loop: CASTGRAKNIQYF. The CDR3, as DNA: TGTGCCAGCACTGGGAGGGCCAAAAACATTCAGTACTTC.

This clonotype was recorded a few times. The junction departs from the called germline gene at one end, perhaps through a read error. The chain links TRBV27 to TRBJ2-3; 11 bases map to TRBD2. The CDR3 has 16 residues. Germline assignment: CDR1 MNHEY and CDR2 SMNVEV (reference sequence). CDR3 DNA sequence: TGTGCCAGCAGTTCTAAACTAGCGGGAGCCACAGATGCGCAGTATTTT. It encodes CASSSKLAGATDAQYF.

In this sample, this clonotype turned up a few times. A much more abundant neighbour one base away suggests this may be a read error. The V and J genes are TRBV9 and TRBJ1-1, with D uncertain. There are 13 residues in the CDR3. Germline CDR1 reads SGDLS; CDR2 reads YYNGEE. The DNA of the CDR3 is TGTGCCGGCAGCGTCGGTGTGAACACTGAAGCTTTCTTT. This sequence encodes CAGSVGVNTEAFF.

This clonotype occurred many times. This chain links TRBV5-6 with TRBJ2-3, with a weak D call TRBD2 (6 bases). Germline V CDR1 and CDR2: SGHDT, YYEEEE. The CDR3 runs to 16 residues. The V and J ends lost 3 bases and 2 bases respectively, with 16 bases between them. CDR3 nucleotide sequence: TGTGCCAGCAGCTCGATTGAGAGCGGGTACACAGATACGCAGTATTTT. This codes for CASSSIESGYTDTQYF.

About this clonotype: This may stem from a read error, because a much larger clone lies one nucleotide away. CDR3 nucleotides: TGTGCCGGCAGCTTAGGTGGGGAGCAGTTCTTC. This sequence encodes CAGSLGGEQFF. The V call is TRBV7-6, the J call TRBJ2-1; D is unresolved. The CDR3 covers 11 residues. The germline CDR1 and CDR2 sequences are SGHVS and FNYEAQ.

The chain combines TRBV5-5 with TRBJ2-3; 7 bases map to TRBD2. The CDR3 sequence is 16 residues long. V was pared by 0 bases and J by 4 bases, with 8 bases of the junction left unmatched. Germline CDR1 is SGHKS and CDR2 is YYEKEE (reference sequence). Here the CDR3 reads CASSLVAGEGADTQYF. CDR3 nucleotides: TGTGCCAGCAGCTTGGTGGCGGGAGAAGGCGCAGATACGCAGTATTTT.

As regards this clonotype: Being one base from a much bigger clone, this may be a read error. The chain combines TRBV6-5 with TRBJ1-2; D ambiguous. The CDR3 sequence is 17 residues long. CDR1 is MNHEY and CDR2 is SVGAGI in the germline V gene. CDR3 protein: CAISGPIGGRKTYGYTF. Here the CDR3 DNA reads TGTGCCATCAGTGGGCCGATAGGTGGGAGAAAGACCTATGGCTACACCTTC.

This clonotype has at least ten counts. The chain has TRBV3-1 and TRBJ1-4; D might be TRBD1 (5 bases). CDR1 LGHDT and CDR2 YNNKEL come from the germline V gene (reference sequence). Trimming stripped 2 bases from V and 4 bases from J, with 5 bases between. The length of the CDR3 is 13 residues. DNA for the CDR3: TGTGCCAGCAGCCAAAGGGGTAATGAAAAACTGTTTTTT. It yields the protein CASSQRGNEKLFF.

This clonotype was counted ten times or more. V is TRBV20-1 and J is TRBJ1-5, with D hard to call. V was cut by 0 bases and J by 2 bases, with 8 bases left in between. The CDR3 covers 14 residues. Germline values: CDR1 DFQATT, CDR2 SNEGSKA (reference sequence). The CDR3 DNA follows: TGCAGTGCTAGAGACCGGCGGGGCAATCAGCCCCAGCATTTT. Its protein product is CSARDRRGNQPQHF.

Concerning this clonotype itself: One end of the junction does not line up with germline, which may come from a read error. This chain links TRBV7-6 with TRBJ2-2; D possibly matches TRBD1 or TRBD2 (5 bases each). There are 16 residues in the CDR3. Germline CDR1 reads SGHVS; CDR2 reads FNYEAQ. The CDR3 DNA reads as TGTGCCAGCAGCGGATCAGGGATGGGGAACACCGGGGAGCCGTTTTTT. Protein: CASSGSGMGNTGEPFF.

In its sample, this clonotype was seen many times. The chain employs TRBV5-6 and TRBJ2-7; 7 nucleotides match TRBD2. This CDR3 region has 15 residues. Losses at the gene ends were 2 bases for V and 2 bases for J; bases not matched to a gene: 7. Germline V gene sequence: CDR1 SGHDT, CDR2 YYEEEE. CDR3 sequence reads: CASSFSGRQPYEQYF. DNA for the CDR3: TGTGCCAGCAGCTTTAGCGGGCGCCAACCCTACGAGCAGTACTTC.

This clonotype was seen many times. This chain's CDR3 is CASSYRAGEYEQYF. CDR3 nucleotide sequence: TGTGCCAGCAGTTACAGGGCAGGGGAGTACGAGCAGTACTTC. The chain combines TRBV6-6 with TRBJ2-7; D is perhaps TRBD1 (6 bases). The V end lost 2 bases, the J end lost 4 bases, and 12 bases lay between the germline ends. This CDR3 is built from 14 residues. CDR1 is MNHNY and CDR2 is SVGAGI in the germline V gene (reference sequence).

As to this clonotype: A single base separates this from a much larger clone, so it may be a read error. CDR3 DNA sequence: TGTGCCAGTGGTATAACAAAGGAGGCTCAGCCCCAGCATTTT. Its protein product is CASGITKEAQPQHF. This chain uses TRBV19 with TRBJ1-5; D remains ambiguous. The CDR3 covers 14 residues. Germline V gene lookup returns CDR1 LNHDA and CDR2 SQIVND (reference sequence).

This clonotype came up a few times. V usage is TRBV20-1 and J usage is TRBJ2-3; TRBD2 agrees at 8 bases. CDR1 and CDR2 (germline): DFQATT, SNEGSKA (reference sequence). The CDR3 sequence is 15 residues long. The V and J ends lost 5 bases and 3 bases, in that order; junction bases with no gene match: 10. The CDR3 nucleotides are TGCAGTGCTCTGAGCGGGAGCGGGAAAACAGATACGCAGTATTTT. This gives the protein CSALSGSGKTDTQYF.

Only a few counts were recorded for this clonotype. J is TRBJ2-3 and V is TRBV6-5, with 10 bases matching TRBD1. This CDR3 spans 15 amino acids. V dropped 6 bases and J dropped 0; count of bases not matched to a gene: 3. Germline V gives CDR1 MNHEY, CDR2 SVGAGI. The CDR3, as DNA: TGTGCCAGCAGGGGACAGGGGAGGAGCACAGATACGCAGTATTTT. As protein: CASRGQGRSTDTQYF.